Below, one TCR beta chain is given with its context. A Seattle source enrolled patients during active infection and followed them longitudinally. Per the study methods: Quantification of nucleated cells was approximated via reference gene primer amplification. Assay used: immunoSEQ multiplex PCR; TCRdb lists only in-frame clones, some missing. V and J calls plus clone size are reproduced from that table; the DNA served to infer D and trimming. The table shows roughly 440,000 clones, with 70% to 90% occurring only once. The source of the sample is a study of blood T cell repertoires in COVID-19. Study overall: Acute and convalescent COVID-19 samples came from the United States, Italy and Spain. Nucleic acid was either cDNA or gDNA, and it came from T cells, B-cell-depleted T cells, or PBMCs.

The CDR3 runs to 13 residues. CDR1 and CDR2 (germline): SGHAT, FQNNGV. V shed 6 bases and J 9 bases; nucleotides not matched to a gene: 11. Specimen: peripheral blood. This sequence was found in a woman aged 50 to 60 with COVID-19, enrolled during active disease. V is TRBV11-2 and J is TRBJ2-7; 7 nucleotides match TRBD1. CDR3 sequence: CASSSPGQKRQYF. In DNA, the CDR3 is TGTGCCAGCAGTTCCCCGGGACAGAAGAGGCAGTACTTC.